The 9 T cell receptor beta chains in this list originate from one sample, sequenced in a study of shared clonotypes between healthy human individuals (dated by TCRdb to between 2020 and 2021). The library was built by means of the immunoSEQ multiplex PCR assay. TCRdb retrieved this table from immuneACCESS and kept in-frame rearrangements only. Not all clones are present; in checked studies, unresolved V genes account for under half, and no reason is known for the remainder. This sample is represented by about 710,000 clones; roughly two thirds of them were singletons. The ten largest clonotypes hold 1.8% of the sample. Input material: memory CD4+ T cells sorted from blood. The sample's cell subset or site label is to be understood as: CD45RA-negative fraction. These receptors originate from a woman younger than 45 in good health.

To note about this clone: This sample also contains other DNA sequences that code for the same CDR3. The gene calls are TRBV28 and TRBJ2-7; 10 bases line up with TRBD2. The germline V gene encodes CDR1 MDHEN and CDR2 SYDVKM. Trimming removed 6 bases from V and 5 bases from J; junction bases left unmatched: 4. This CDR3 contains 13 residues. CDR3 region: CASRLAGAHEQYF. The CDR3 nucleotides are TGTGCCAGCAGGCTAGCGGGAGCCCACGAGCAGTACTTC.

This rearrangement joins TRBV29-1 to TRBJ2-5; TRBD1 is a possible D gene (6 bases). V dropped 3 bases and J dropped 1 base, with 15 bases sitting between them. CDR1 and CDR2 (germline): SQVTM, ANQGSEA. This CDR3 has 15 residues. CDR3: CSVDRAGVGQETQYF. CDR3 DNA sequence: TGCAGCGTTGATCGGGCAGGGGTTGGCCAAGAGACCCAGTACTTC.

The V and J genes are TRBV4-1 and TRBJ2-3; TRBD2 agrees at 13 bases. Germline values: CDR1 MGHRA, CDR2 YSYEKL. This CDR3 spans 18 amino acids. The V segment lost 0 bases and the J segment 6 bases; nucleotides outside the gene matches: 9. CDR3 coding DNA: TGCGCCAGCAGCCAAGAGGCTGGGACTAGCGGGATTGGTGATACGCAGTATTTT. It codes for CASSQEAGTSGIGDTQYF.

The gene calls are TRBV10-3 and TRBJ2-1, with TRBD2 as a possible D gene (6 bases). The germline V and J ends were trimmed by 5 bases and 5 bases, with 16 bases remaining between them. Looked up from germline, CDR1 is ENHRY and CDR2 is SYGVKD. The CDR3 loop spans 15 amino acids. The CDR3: CAISPRYQRDNEQFF. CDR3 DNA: TGTGCCATCAGTCCACGGTACCAGCGGGACAATGAGCAGTTCTTC.

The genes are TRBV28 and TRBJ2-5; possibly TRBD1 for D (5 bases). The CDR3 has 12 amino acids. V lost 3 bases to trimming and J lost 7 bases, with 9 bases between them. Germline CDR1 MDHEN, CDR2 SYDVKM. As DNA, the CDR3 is TGTGCCAGCAGTTTCCAGGGTAGGACCCAGTACTTC. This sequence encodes CASSFQGRTQYF.

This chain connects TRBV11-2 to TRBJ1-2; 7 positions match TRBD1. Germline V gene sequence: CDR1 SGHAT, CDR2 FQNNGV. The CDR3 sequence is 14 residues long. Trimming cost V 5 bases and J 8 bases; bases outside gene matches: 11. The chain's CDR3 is CASSANPGTVGYTF. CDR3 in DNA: TGTGCCAGCAGCGCCAATCCCGGGACAGTCGGCTACACCTTC.

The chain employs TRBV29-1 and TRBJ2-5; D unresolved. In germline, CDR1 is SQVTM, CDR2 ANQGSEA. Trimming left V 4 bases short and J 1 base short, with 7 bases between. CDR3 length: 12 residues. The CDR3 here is CSVGNLQETQYF. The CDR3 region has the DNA TGCAGCGTTGGAAATCTCCAAGAGACCCAGTACTTC.

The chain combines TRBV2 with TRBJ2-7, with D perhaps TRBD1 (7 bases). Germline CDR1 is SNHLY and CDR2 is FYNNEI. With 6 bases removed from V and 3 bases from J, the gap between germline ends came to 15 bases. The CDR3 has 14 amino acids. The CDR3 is CASSHRQGLYEQYF. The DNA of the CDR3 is TGTGCCAGCAGCCATAGACAGGGACTCTACGAGCAGTACTTC.

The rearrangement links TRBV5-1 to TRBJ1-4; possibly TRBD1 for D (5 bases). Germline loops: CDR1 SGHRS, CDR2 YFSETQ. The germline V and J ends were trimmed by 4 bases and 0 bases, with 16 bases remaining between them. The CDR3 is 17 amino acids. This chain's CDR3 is CASSPSGDSTTNEKLFF. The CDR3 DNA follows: TGCGCCAGCAGCCCCTCTGGGGACTCAACAACTAATGAAAAACTGTTTTTT. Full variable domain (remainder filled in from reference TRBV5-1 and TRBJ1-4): KAGVTQTPRYLIKTRGQQVTLSCSPISGHRSVSWYQQTPGQGLQFLFEYFSETQRNKGNFPGRFSGRQFSNSRSEMNVSTLELGDSALYLCASSPSGDSTTNEKLFFGSGTQLSVL.